This T cell receptor (beta chain) was recovered during a study of cytomegalovirus exposure and HLA in healthy donors. Points from the study as a whole: The study designated roughly 150 TCR beta chains cytomegalovirus-associated. Most TCR sequences were uncommon, yet certain public TCRs appeared in many donors. The classifier was said to identify cytomegalovirus status with high specificity and sensitivity.

CDR3 size: 15 residues. V lost 4 bases to trimming and J lost 3 bases; unmatched junction nucleotides: 9. In the case of this clone: Antigen: not known.

TCRdb keeps only in-frame clones here, not all; method: immunoSEQ multiplex PCR. Among 150,000 to 200,000 clones listed, 80% to 85% were seen once. The specimen was PBMCs. This chain uses TRBV23-1 with TRBJ2-7; 7 bases align to TRBD1. Being an ORF, TRBV23-1 has a function that is uncertain. The sequence derives from a young woman in good health and CMV-seronegative. The CDR3 loop reads CASSRRDSGNYEQYF. Here the CDR3 DNA reads TGCGCCAGCAGTCGAAGGGACAGTGGCAACTACGAGCAGTACTTC.